This T cell receptor beta chain was obtained from a study of control samples from healthy donors and cancer patients. Germline V lookup: CDR1 SNHLY, CDR2 FYNNEI. V shed 6 bases and J shed 6 bases, with 18 bases lying between them. The CDR3 spans 14 residues. Produced via immunoSEQ multiplex PCR; TCRdb's table is partial and in-frame only. Of about 250,000 clones listed, approximately 80% were seen once; the top ten hold more than 10%. This clonotype was obtained from a woman aged 60-75 years with lung cancer. V usage is TRBV2 and J usage is TRBJ2-7, with D perhaps being TRBD1 or TRBD2 (6 bases each). Sample: PBMCs. The CDR3: CASSVIYRDSEQYF. In DNA, the CDR3 is TGTGCCAGCAGCGTAATCTACAGGGACTCCGAGCAGTACTTC.